The 27 T cell receptor beta chains in this list originate from one sample, sequenced in a study of cytomegalovirus exposure and HLA in healthy donors. Vbeta (60) and Jbeta (13) primers were used in the PCR. Here immunoSEQ multiplex PCR was the method, and the copy in TCRdb shows in-frame clones only, minus some. The repertoire holds around 67,000 clones, with around 87% as singletons. The sequenced sample consisted of PBMCs. These receptors all stem from a woman between 25 and 40 years old in good health and CMV-seropositive.

This clone was observed once. This rearrangement joins TRBV9 to TRBJ1-2; D unresolved. In germline, CDR1 is SGDLS, CDR2 YYNGEE. V was pared by 0 bases and J by 0 bases, with 9 bases between. The CDR3 length is 15 residues. CDR3 loop: CASSVDGTSNYGYTF. CDR3 bases: TGTGCCAGCAGCGTAGATGGCACCTCTAACTATGGCTACACCTTC. The entire variable domain, with the rest obtained from reference TRBV9 and TRBJ1-2, is as follows: DSGVTQTPKHLITATGQRVTLRCSPRSGDLSVYWYQQSLDQGLQFLIQYYNGEERAKGNILERFSAQQFPDLHSELNLSSLELGDSALYFCASSVDGTSNYGYTFGSGTRLTVV.

CDR3 bases: TGTGCCAGCAGTTACTCGTCCTTCTACGAGCAGTACTTC. Protein: CASSYSSFYEQYF. J is TRBJ2-7 and V is TRBV6-6; the D is unclear. Trimming removed 0 bases from V and 3 bases from J, with 6 bases in between. The CDR3 length is 13 residues. Germline V gives CDR1 MNHNY, CDR2 SVGAGI (reference sequence).

The J gene is TRBJ1-4, the V gene TRBV5-1; 9 nucleotides match TRBD1. The CDR3 is 16 amino acids. The germline CDR1 and CDR2 sequences are SGHRS and YFSETQ. V dropped 0 bases and J dropped 7; count of bases not matched to a gene: 7. In DNA form, the CDR3 reads TGCGCCAGCAGCTTGGCCAGAGGGACAGGGAGTGAAAAACTGTTTTTT. It encodes CASSLARGTGSEKLFF.

The chain employs TRBV2 and TRBJ2-1; 11 nucleotides line up with TRBD2. With V trimmed by 6 bases and J by 9 bases, 7 bases remained unmatched. Germline lookup yields CDR1 SNHLY and CDR2 FYNNEI. The CDR3 contains 14 residues. The CDR3 here is CASRLLAGESEQFF. CDR3 in DNA: TGTGCCAGCAGGTTACTAGCGGGAGAAAGTGAGCAGTTCTTC.

This chain uses TRBV13 with TRBJ2-2; TRBD2 aligns across 8 bases. CDR1 and CDR2 from the germline V gene are PRHDT and FYEKMQ (reference sequence). The trim removed 2 bases at V and 4 bases at J, leaving 9 bases unmatched. The CDR3 is made up of 17 amino acids. CDR3 region: CASSLSRSGRPTGELFF. In nucleotides, the CDR3 is TGTGCCAGCAGCTTAAGTAGGAGCGGGAGACCCACCGGGGAGCTGTTTTTT.

The chain couples TRBV5-1 to TRBJ1-6; D is undetermined. The germline V gene has CDR1 SGHRS and CDR2 YFSETQ. The CDR3 runs to 16 residues. V dropped 4 bases and J dropped 8 bases, with 19 bases sitting between them. CDR3 coding DNA: TGCGCCAGCAGCCGCAATCCGACTTCGGCTGATTCACCCCTCCACTTT. Translating gives CASSRNPTSADSPLHF.

CDR3 sequence: CASSFTSGYNEQFF. Here the CDR3 DNA reads TGTGCCAGCAGCTTTACTAGCGGGTACAATGAGCAGTTCTTC. The chain employs TRBV7-2 and TRBJ2-1; 9 nucleotides line up with TRBD2. The CDR3 extends over 14 amino acids. V gave up 3 bases and J gave up 4 bases; unmatched junction bases: 1. Germline-derived CDR1 and CDR2 are SGHTA and FQGNSA.

The CDR3 sequence is CASSLFSRDTNSPLHF. The CDR3 nucleotides read TGTGCCAGCAGCTTGTTTTCCCGGGACACTAATTCACCCCTCCACTTT. This rearrangement joins TRBV7-6 to TRBJ1-6; TRBD1 might be the D (6 bases). The ends were cut back, 3 bases at V and 6 bases at J, with 15 bases in the middle. Germline-derived CDR1 and CDR2 are SGHVS and FNYEAQ. The CDR3 extends over 16 amino acids.

The chain recombines TRBV7-6 with TRBJ1-2; possibly TRBD1 for D (5 bases). The germline gives CDR1 SGHVS, CDR2 FNYEAQ. The CDR3 sequence is 11 residues long. Trimming stripped 4 bases from V and 8 bases from J, with 8 bases between. CDR3 DNA: TGTGCCAGCAGCTCAGGGAAAGGCTACACCTTC. Its translation is CASSSGKGYTF. Full variable domain (rest looked up from reference TRBV7-6 and TRBJ1-2): GAGVSQSPRYKVTKRGQDVALRCDPISGHVSLYWYRQALGQGPEFLTYFNYEAQQDKSGLPNDRFSAERPEGSISTLTIQRTEQRDSAMYRCASSSGKGYTFGSGTRLTVV.

Notes on this clone: The same CDR3 also results from other DNA sequences found in this sample. In DNA form, the CDR3 reads TGCGCCAGCAGGCGGGACTTGCACTCCTACGAGCAGTACTTC. Protein sequence: CASRRDLHSYEQYF. The chain is built from TRBV23-1 and TRBJ2-7; D perhaps matches TRBD2 (6 bases). TRBV23-1 is an ORF, and what it does is uncertain. This CDR3 spans 14 amino acids. V shed 6 bases and J shed 0 bases, with 12 bases lying between them.

This chain links TRBV9 with TRBJ1-5; D might be TRBD1 (6 bases). Germline values: CDR1 SGDLS, CDR2 YYNGEE. This CDR3 spans 15 amino acids. Trimming took 4 bases from V and 3 from J, leaving 14 bases between them. The CDR3 protein is CASSPTQGFNQPQHF. In nucleotides, the CDR3 is TGTGCCAGCAGCCCCACCCAGGGGTTCAATCAGCCCCAGCATTTT.

The CDR3 protein is CASSPDRLAMTSKHNEQFF. As DNA, the CDR3 is TGTGCCAGCAGCCCTGACAGACTAGCAATGACCTCAAAGCACAATGAGCAGTTCTTC. This sequence joins TRBV9 and TRBJ2-1, with 7 bases identical to TRBD2. CDR3 size: 19 residues. From germline, CDR1 is SGDLS and CDR2 YYNGEE. The J segment lost 5 bases and the V segment lost 4 bases, leaving 21 bases of the junction unmatched.

The CDR3 loop reads CASSLTMGDPQHF. The CDR3 DNA follows: TGTGCCAGCAGCTTAACTATGGGTGATCCCCAGCATTTT. This sequence joins TRBV7-9 and TRBJ1-5; D is unclear. The germline gives CDR1 SEHNR, CDR2 FQNEAQ (reference sequence). The CDR3 loop spans 13 amino acids. Trimming shortened V by 2 bases and J by 10 bases, and 12 bases separated the two germline ends.

The chain links TRBV27 to TRBJ2-1; 10 nucleotides align to TRBD2. The germline gives CDR1 MNHEY, CDR2 SMNVEV (reference sequence). CDR3 size: 16 residues. Germline trimming cut 8 bases from V and 2 bases from J; bases unmatched to any gene: 9. The CDR3 nucleotides are TGTGCCAGCGGGTCCTCCGGGACTAGCGCCTACAATGAGCAGTTCTTC. Translating it yields CASGSSGTSAYNEQFF.

Here the CDR3 reads CASSPLTGEQYF. The CDR3 nucleotides read TGTGCCAGCTCACCATTAACGGGCGAGCAGTACTTC. The J gene is TRBJ2-7, the V gene TRBV18, with D uncertain. V shed 2 bases and J shed 6 bases, with 8 bases lying between them. This CDR3 has 12 residues. Germline V CDR1 and CDR2: KGHSH, LQKENI.

The chain has TRBV20-1 and TRBJ2-3; D gene ambiguous. CDR1 DFQATT and CDR2 SNEGSKA come from the germline V gene (reference sequence). V lost 4 bases and J 8 bases, leaving 10 bases between the germline ends. This CDR3 has 11 amino acids. The CDR3 DNA reads TGCAGTGCTAACTCAGCGTTTACGCAGTATTTT. It specifies CSANSAFTQYF.

The V and J genes are TRBV7-6 and TRBJ2-1; D is perhaps TRBD2 (6 bases). Trimming pared 0 bases from V and 10 bases from J, leaving 19 bases between. The CDR3 loop spans 16 amino acids. Germline CDR1 reads SGHVS; CDR2 reads FNYEAQ. The CDR3 nucleotides are TGTGCCAGCAGCTTAGCCCCGGGACTCTCCGTGAGCGAGCAGTTCTTC. Residues: CASSLAPGLSVSEQFF. The whole variable domain, remainder taken from reference TRBV7-6 and TRBJ2-1, is GAGVSQSPRYKVTKRGQDVALRCDPISGHVSLYWYRQALGQGPEFLTYFNYEAQQDKSGLPNDRFSAERPEGSISTLTIQRTEQRDSAMYRCASSLAPGLSVSEQFFGPGTRLTVL.

CDR3: CASTILTSSYGYTF. CDR3 sequence (DNA): TGTGCCAGCACCATTTTAACGTCCAGCTATGGCTACACCTTC. V gene TRBV7-9 combines with J gene TRBJ1-2, with no clear D. The CDR3 contains 14 residues. Germline CDR1 SEHNR, CDR2 FQNEAQ (reference sequence). V lost 7 bases to trimming and J lost 4 bases, with 16 bases between them.

The genes are TRBV5-1 and TRBJ2-7; D possibly corresponds to TRBD2 (5 bases). The CDR3 runs 16 residues. Trimming shortened V by 4 bases and J by 0 bases, and 17 bases separated the two germline ends. CDR1 and CDR2 from the germline V gene are SGHRS and YFSETQ. CDR3 protein: CASSPMASGSSYEQYF. CDR3 coding DNA: TGCGCCAGCAGCCCCATGGCCAGCGGAAGCTCCTACGAGCAGTACTTC.

V and J are TRBV29-1 and TRBJ2-1; the D gene is possibly TRBD2 (5 bases). The CDR3 sequence is 12 residues long. The V end was cut by 6 bases, the J end by 5 bases, with 11 bases between. The germline gives CDR1 SQVTM, CDR2 ANQGSEA. The CDR3 sequence is CSVGSRNNEQFF. The CDR3 coding sequence is TGCAGCGTGGGGAGTAGAAACAATGAGCAGTTCTTC.

The chain joins TRBV11-2 to TRBJ1-1; possibly TRBD1 for D (6 bases). In germline, CDR1 is SGHAT, CDR2 FQNNGV. Deletions cut 3 bases from V and 4 bases from J, with 12 bases between. The CDR3 length is 14 residues. The CDR3, as DNA: TGTGCCAGCAGCTTCACAGGGTTTGGCACTGAAGCTTTCTTT. Protein product: CASSFTGFGTEAFF.

The chain combines TRBV6-5 with TRBJ1-3; D ambiguous. This CDR3 is built from 14 residues. The germline CDR1 and CDR2 sequences are MNHEY and SVGAGI. Trimming took off 2 bases at V and 2 bases at J, with 7 bases between the two ends. Here the CDR3 DNA reads TGTGCCAGCAGTTACGAGGATCCTGGAAACACCATATATTTT. It codes for CASSYEDPGNTIYF.

This clone was counted once. This chain uses TRBV18 with TRBJ2-3; 14 bases are a match to TRBD2. Germline CDR1 reads KGHSH; CDR2 reads LQKENI. J was trimmed by 3 bases and V by 3 bases; bases with no gene match: 11. The CDR3 runs 19 residues. CDR3 in DNA: TGTGCCAGCTCACCTGGACTAGCGGGAGGCGAAAAACAGACAGATACGCAGTATTTT. Translated: CASSPGLAGGEKQTDTQYF. The entire variable domain, with the rest obtained from reference TRBV18 and TRBJ2-3, is as follows: NAGVMQNPRHLVRRRGQEARLRCSPMKGHSHVYWYRQLPEEGLKFMVYLQKENIIDESGMPKERFSAEFPKEGPSILRIQQVVRGDSAAYFCASSPGLAGGEKQTDTQYFGPGTRLTVL.

This clone was counted a few times. V and J are TRBV7-2 and TRBJ2-4; the D gene is possibly TRBD2 (5 bases). The CDR3 extends over 15 amino acids. Germline-derived CDR1 and CDR2 are SGHTA and FQGNSA. The ends were cut back, 3 bases at V and 0 bases at J, with 9 bases in the middle. CDR3 coding DNA: TGTGCCAGCAGCTTGGGAGAATCAGCCAAAAACATTCAGTACTTC. This translates into CASSLGESAKNIQYF.

This chain links TRBV18 with TRBJ2-3; a possible D gene is TRBD2 (6 bases). The germline gives CDR1 KGHSH, CDR2 LQKENI. The CDR3 length is 15 residues. The V gene lost 6 bases and the J gene lost 2 bases, with 15 bases spanning the gap. The CDR3 spells CASSGTGLNTDTQYF. The CDR3 DNA sequence: TGTGCCAGCTCGGGAACGGGACTGAACACAGATACGCAGTATTTT.

The rearrangement joins TRBV5-4 to TRBJ1-1, with 11 bases lining up with TRBD1. Germline V gene sequence: CDR1 SGHNT, CDR2 YYREEE (reference sequence). The CDR3 is 15 residues long. The junction had 6 bases not matched to a gene; V was cut back by 4 bases and J by 4 bases. CDR3 nucleotide sequence: TGTGCCAGCAGCAGGAGGACAGGGGGCACCACTGAAGCTTTCTTT. Amino acid sequence: CASSRRTGGTTEAFF.

J is TRBJ2-7 and V is TRBV28; 7 bases fit TRBD1. Germline lookup yields CDR1 MDHEN and CDR2 SYDVKM. The ends lost 6 bases at V and 6 bases at J; junction bases unmatched: 17. This CDR3 region has 16 residues. CDR3 coding DNA: TGTGCCAGCAGCCCGAACAGGGGCGCGGGTGTACGCGAGCAGTACTTC. Protein product: CASSPNRGAGVREQYF.